A selection of T cell receptor beta chains follows, all from one sample in a study of blood T cell repertoires in COVID-19. Here immunoSEQ multiplex PCR was the method, and the copy in TCRdb shows in-frame clones only, minus some. This table has 200,000 to 250,000 clones, 82% appearing once. Sequencing input: peripheral blood. Source of these receptors: a woman at least 80 years old with acute or convalescent COVID-19. Each CDR3 is given with its conserved first and last residue. D genes are given only for firm matches. A clone size is listed for some rows: how often the clone was seen (once, few, many), or a class if it is expanded.

d_gene	v_gene	j_gene	abundance	CDR3nt	CDR3aa
-	TRBV5-1	TRBJ2-1	-	TGCGCCAGCAGCTCCGGGACAGAGCAGTTCTTC	CASSSGTEQFF
-	TRBV6-6	TRBJ1-3	-	TGTGCCAGCAGTTACTCCGGGGTCGTAGGAAACACCATATATTTT	CASSYSGVVGNTIYF
-	TRBV7-9	TRBJ1-4	-	TGTGCCAGCAGCCCCCCTTCGGGTTTTAATGAAAAACTGTTTTTT	CASSPPSGFNEKLFF
-	TRBV18	TRBJ2-2	-	TGTGCCAGCGAGGGTGAGACCGGGGAGCTGTTTTTT	CASEGETGELFF
TRBD2	TRBV6-6	TRBJ2-1	-	TGTGCCAGCAGTTACTCGACTAGCGGGGGAGATGAGCAGTTCTTC	CASSYSTSGGDEQFF
TRBD1	TRBV7-8	TRBJ1-1	-	TGTGCCAGCAGCTTAGGCCGACAGGGGGGGACTGAAGCTTTCTTT	CASSLGRQGGTEAFF
TRBD1	TRBV5-1	TRBJ2-7	-	TGCGCCAGCAGCCAAGCATACGGACAGGATAACGAGCAGTACTTC	CASSQAYGQDNEQYF
-	TRBV7-9	TRBJ1-2	few	TGTGCCAGCAGCCCTGGACATAACTATGGCTACACCTTC	CASSPGHNYGYTF
-	TRBV2	TRBJ1-4	-	TGTGCCAGCAGGGCACAGATTATTAATGAAAAACTGTTTTTT	CASRAQIINEKLFF
TRBD1	TRBV18	TRBJ1-5	-	TGTGCCAGCTCACCACGCCGACAGGGGTATCAGCCCCAGCATTTT	CASSPRRQGYQPQHF
-	TRBV3-1/TRBV3-2	TRBJ1-1	few	TGTGCCAGCAGCCAAGGGGCCGGGGGGAACACTGAAGCTTTCTTT	CASSQGAGGNTEAFF
TRBD2	TRBV4-3	TRBJ2-3	-	TGCGCCAGCAGCCAAGGACTTCCTAGCGGGTTAGGCACAGATACGCAGTATTTT	CASSQGLPSGLGTDTQYF
TRBD2	TRBV4-1	TRBJ2-5	-	TGCGCCAGCAGCCAGACTAGCCTCCAAGAGACCCAGTACTTC	CASSQTSLQETQYF
TRBD1	TRBV19	TRBJ1-1	-	TGTGCCAGTAGTATTCGACAGGGCGACACTGAAGCTTTCTTT	CASSIRQGDTEAFF
-	TRBV15	TRBJ1-5	-	TGTGCCACCAGCAGAGATGGGGGGAATCAGCCCCAGCATTTT	CATSRDGGNQPQHF
-	TRBV20-1	TRBJ2-1	-	TGCAGTTTTTCCGGAGCTGAGGAGCAGTTCTTC	CSFSGAEEQFF
-	TRBV19	TRBJ2-1	-	TGTGCCAGTAGTATCAGACGGGGGAGCTCCTACAATGAGCAGTTCTTC	CASSIRRGSSYNEQFF
-	TRBV19	TRBJ2-2	-	TGTGCCAGCTTTACAGGTCCCGCGAACACCGGGGAGCTGTTTTTT	CASFTGPANTGELFF
-	TRBV6-5	TRBJ1-2	-	TGTGCCAGCAGTTACTCACCGAGACAGACCTATGGCTACACCTTC	CASSYSPRQTYGYTF
TRBD1	TRBV19	TRBJ1-1	-	TGTGCCAGTAGTATCGGGCAGGGGGGTTCCTCCACTGAAGCTTTCTTT	CASSIGQGGSSTEAFF
TRBD1	TRBV7-2	TRBJ1-2	-	TGTGCCAGCAGCCAGGACAGGGGCAACTATGGCTACACCTTC	CASSQDRGNYGYTF
-	TRBV7-2	TRBJ1-5	-	TGTGCCAGCACCCAAGAGGCCTACAATCAGCCCCAGCATTTT	CASTQEAYNQPQHF
TRBD2	TRBV7-6	TRBJ2-2	-	TGTGCCAGCAACCCCGGGACTAATGAGGAGCTGTTTTTT	CASNPGTNEELFF
TRBD1	TRBV5-1	TRBJ1-1	-	TGCGCCAGCAGCCCCAGGACAGGGGAGACTACTGAAGCTTTCTTT	CASSPRTGETTEAFF
-	TRBV24-1	TRBJ2-1	-	TGTGCCACCAGTGATCGGACTTCAATGGATGAGCAGTTCTTC	CATSDRTSMDEQFF
-	TRBV3-1/TRBV3-2	TRBJ2-1	-	TGTGCCAGCAGCCAAGATCAGGGGAATGAGCAGTTCTTC	CASSQDQGNEQFF
-	TRBV28	TRBJ1-6	-	TGTGCCAGCAGCAGGGCGACCTATAATTCACCCCTCCACTTT	CASSRATYNSPLHF
TRBD1	TRBV6-4	TRBJ1-2	-	TGTGCCAGCAGAGGGACAGGACACTATGGCTACACCTTC	CASRGTGHYGYTF
TRBD2	TRBV6-5	TRBJ2-1	once	TGTGCCAGCAGTTACCCCCCCCGGGGGGGCCTCCGTGAGCAGTTCTTC	CASSYPPRGGLREQFF
-	TRBV10-3	TRBJ2-2	-	TGTGCCATCAGAGCCGACCGGGACGGGGAGCTGTTTTTT	CAIRADRDGELFF
-	TRBV3-1/TRBV3-2	TRBJ2-3	-	TGTGCCAGCAGCCAAGAGCCAGCGGGAGATACGCAGTATTTT	CASSQEPAGDTQYF
-	TRBV3-1/TRBV3-2	TRBJ1-4	-	TGTGCCAGCAGCCGAGGACAGACGAATGAAAAACTGTTTTTT	CASSRGQTNEKLFF
TRBD1	TRBV11-2	TRBJ2-2	-	TGTGCCAGCAGCCCGCGTGGGACAGGAATCACCGGGGAGCTGTTTTTT	CASSPRGTGITGELFF
TRBD2	TRBV5-1	TRBJ2-3	-	TGCGCCAGCAGCTTGGTTCTAGCGGGGCCAGATACGCAGTATTTT	CASSLVLAGPDTQYF
TRBD1	TRBV18	TRBJ1-1	-	TGTGCCAGCTTCAAGGACAGGCGGGACACTGAAGCTTTCTTT	CASFKDRRDTEAFF
TRBD1	TRBV19	TRBJ2-2	few	TGTGCCAGTAGTATTCGGCCAGGGGGCGACACCGGGGAGCTGTTTTTT	CASSIRPGGDTGELFF
TRBD1	TRBV19	TRBJ1-5	-	TGTGCCAGTAGTATAGAGGGACAGGGCCGGAATCAGCCCCAGCATTTT	CASSIEGQGRNQPQHF
TRBD2	TRBV4-2	TRBJ2-7	-	TGTGCCAGCAGCCAGACACGGGGGGAACCCTACGAGCAGTACTTC	CASSQTRGEPYEQYF
-	TRBV15	TRBJ2-2	-	TGTGCCACCAGCAGAGAAGGGACAGGGGAGCTGTTTTTT	CATSREGTGELFF
TRBD1	TRBV29-1	TRBJ2-5	-	TGCAGCTTTCTGGGACAGGGGACGAAAGAGACCCAGTACTTC	CSFLGQGTKETQYF
TRBD1	TRBV19	TRBJ1-5	-	TGTGCCATCGCGCTACAGGGGGATCAGCCCCAGCATTTT	CAIALQGDQPQHF
-	TRBV7-2	TRBJ2-2	-	TGTGCCAGCAGCTTAGTTGGTCAGTCCGCCGGGGAGCTGTTTTTT	CASSLVGQSAGELFF
-	TRBV7-6	TRBJ1-5	-	TGTGCCAGCAGCCCAGGGTTTCCTCAGCCCCAGCATTTT	CASSPGFPQPQHF
-	TRBV3-1/TRBV3-2	TRBJ2-1	-	TGTGCCAGCAGCCGCCTTGCTAGGGGGGGCAGCGATGAGCAGTTCTTC	CASSRLARGGSDEQFF
TRBD1	TRBV7-2	TRBJ2-3	-	TGTGCCAGCAGCTTAGGGACAGGGGTCACAGATACGCAGTATTTT	CASSLGTGVTDTQYF
TRBD1	TRBV5-1	TRBJ1-1	-	TGCGCCAGCAGCTCGACAGGGGGCCTAAACACTGAAGCTTTCTTT	CASSSTGGLNTEAFF
TRBD2	TRBV2	TRBJ2-3	-	TGTGCCAGCAGTGACTTAGCGGGGGGGCTTAATACGCAGTATTTT	CASSDLAGGLNTQYF
-	TRBV19	TRBJ2-2	few	TGTGCCAGTAAAAACAGGGTTGAAACCGGGGAGCTGTTTTTT	CASKNRVETGELFF
-	TRBV11-3	TRBJ2-7	-	TGTGCCAGCAGCTTATTGTCAAGCTCTGGCTACGAGCAGTACTTC	CASSLLSSSGYEQYF
-	TRBV20-1	TRBJ2-3	-	TGCAGTGCTACATTCCCCGATACGCAGTATTTT	CSATFPDTQYF